This TCR beta chain was identified during a study of PD-L1 blockade in urothelial cancer. Study in general: Atezolizumab, begun by patients around 2014, was given at 1,200 mg intravenously every 3 weeks. Blood was subjected to analysis at 3 weeks (second dose) and 6 weeks following treatment start. Per blood sample, T cells had a median of roughly 150,000.

The CDR3 has 15 residues. Trimming removed 2 bases from V and 5 bases from J; junction bases left unmatched: 3. The germline V gene encodes CDR1 MNHNY and CDR2 SVGAGI (reference sequence). On this clone: What it binds is not known.

Study observations and caveats: Blood TCR clonality below the median before treatment was a predictor of better survival.

TCRdb's table, derived via immunoSEQ multiplex PCR, lists solely in-frame clones and lacks some. Here the sample spans about 52,000 clones, approximately 80% being singletons. Noted time point: pretreatment peripheral blood. The specimen comprised PBMCs, sampled around atezolizumab (anti-PD-L1) treatment. The chain employs TRBV6-6 and TRBJ1-6, with 7 bases identical to TRBD1. The clonotype originates from a man aged 45 to 65 with urothelial cancer. CDR3 region: CASSYHRGNNSPLHF. In DNA form, the CDR3 reads TGTGCCAGCAGTTACCACAGGGGCAATAATTCACCCCTCCACTTT.